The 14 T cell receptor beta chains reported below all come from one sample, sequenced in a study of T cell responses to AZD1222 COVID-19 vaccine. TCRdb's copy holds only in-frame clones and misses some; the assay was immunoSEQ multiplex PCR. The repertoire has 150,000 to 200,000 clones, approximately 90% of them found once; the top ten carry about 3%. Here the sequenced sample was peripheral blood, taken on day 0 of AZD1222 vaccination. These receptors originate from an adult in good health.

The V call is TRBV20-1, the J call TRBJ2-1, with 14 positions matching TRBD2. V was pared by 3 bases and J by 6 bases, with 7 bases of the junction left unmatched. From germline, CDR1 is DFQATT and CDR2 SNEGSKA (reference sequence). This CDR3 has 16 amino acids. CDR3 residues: CSASKPGLAGVNEQFF. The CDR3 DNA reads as TGCAGTGCTAGTAAGCCGGGACTAGCGGGAGTCAATGAGCAGTTCTTC.

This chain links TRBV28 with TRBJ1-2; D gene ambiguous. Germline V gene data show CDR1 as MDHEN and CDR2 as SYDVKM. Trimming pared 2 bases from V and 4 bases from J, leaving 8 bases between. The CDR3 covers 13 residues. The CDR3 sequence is CASSLPGIYGYTF. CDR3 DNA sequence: TGTGCCAGCAGTTTACCGGGGATCTATGGCTACACCTTC.

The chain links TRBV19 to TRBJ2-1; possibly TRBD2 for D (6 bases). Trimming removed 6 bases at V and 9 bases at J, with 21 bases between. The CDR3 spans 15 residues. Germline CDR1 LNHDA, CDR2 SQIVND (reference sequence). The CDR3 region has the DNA TGTGCCAGTAGCTCCCCTGGCGGACTAAGGGGTGAGCAGTTCTTC. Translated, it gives CASSSPGGLRGEQFF.

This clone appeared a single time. The chain's CDR3 is CASKAGPIYNEQFF. The CDR3, as DNA: TGTGCCAGTAAGGCGGGACCGATTTACAATGAGCAGTTCTTC. The chain is built from TRBV19 and TRBJ2-1; D is perhaps TRBD2 (6 bases). CDR3 length equals 14 residues. Germline CDR1 LNHDA, CDR2 SQIVND (reference sequence). The ends were cut back, 7 bases at V and 4 bases at J, with 14 bases in the middle.

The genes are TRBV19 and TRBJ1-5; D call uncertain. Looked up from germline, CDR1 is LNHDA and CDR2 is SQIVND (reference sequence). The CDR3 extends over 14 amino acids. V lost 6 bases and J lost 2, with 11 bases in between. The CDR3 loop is CASSPRAGNQPQHF. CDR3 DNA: TGTGCCAGTAGCCCTAGGGCAGGCAATCAGCCCCAGCATTTT.

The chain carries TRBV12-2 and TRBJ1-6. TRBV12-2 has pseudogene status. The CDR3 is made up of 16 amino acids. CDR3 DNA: TGTGCAAGTCGCTTTCACCCGATTTGCTATAATTCACCCCTCCACTTT. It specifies CASRFHPICYNSPLHF.

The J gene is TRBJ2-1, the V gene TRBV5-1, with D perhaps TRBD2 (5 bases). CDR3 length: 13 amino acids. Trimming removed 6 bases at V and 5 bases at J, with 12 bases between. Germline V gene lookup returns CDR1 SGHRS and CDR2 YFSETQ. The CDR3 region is CASTLLANNEQFF. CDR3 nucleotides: TGCGCCAGCACTCTTCTAGCTAACAATGAGCAGTTCTTC.

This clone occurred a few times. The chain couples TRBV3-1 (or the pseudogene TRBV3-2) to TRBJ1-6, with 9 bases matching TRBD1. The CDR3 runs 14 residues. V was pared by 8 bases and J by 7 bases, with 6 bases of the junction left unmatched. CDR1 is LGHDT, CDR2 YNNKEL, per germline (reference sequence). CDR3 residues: CASGTGNYNSPLHF. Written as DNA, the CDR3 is TGTGCCAGCGGGACAGGGAATTACAATTCACCCCTCCACTTT.

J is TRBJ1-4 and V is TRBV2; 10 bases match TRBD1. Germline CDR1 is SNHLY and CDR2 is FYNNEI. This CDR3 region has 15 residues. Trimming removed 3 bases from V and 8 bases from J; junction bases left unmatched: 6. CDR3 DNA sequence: TGTGCCAGCAGTGAGTGGACAGGGGGAAACGAAAAACTGTTTTTT. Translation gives CASSEWTGGNEKLFF.

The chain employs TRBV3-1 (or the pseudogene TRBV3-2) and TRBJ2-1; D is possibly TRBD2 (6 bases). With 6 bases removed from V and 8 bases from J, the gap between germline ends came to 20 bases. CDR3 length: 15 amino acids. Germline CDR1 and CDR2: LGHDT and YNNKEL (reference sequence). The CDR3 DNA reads TGTGCCAGCAGTCCTGGCGGGGCCGGCCTTGATGAGCAGTTCTTC. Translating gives CASSPGGAGLDEQFF.

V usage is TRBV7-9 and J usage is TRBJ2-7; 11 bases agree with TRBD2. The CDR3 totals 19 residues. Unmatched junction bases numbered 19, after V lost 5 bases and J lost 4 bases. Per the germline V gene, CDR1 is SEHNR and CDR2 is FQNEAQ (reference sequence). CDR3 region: CASSLARPGTSGEDYEQYF. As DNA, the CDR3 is TGTGCCAGCAGCCTTGCCCGACCCGGGACTAGCGGAGAAGATTACGAGCAGTACTTC.

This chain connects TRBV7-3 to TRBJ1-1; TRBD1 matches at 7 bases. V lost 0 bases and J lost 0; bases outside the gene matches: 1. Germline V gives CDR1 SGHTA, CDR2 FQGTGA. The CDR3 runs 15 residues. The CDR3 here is CASSLTDRLNTEAFF. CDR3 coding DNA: TGTGCCAGCAGCTTAACGGACAGGTTGAACACTGAAGCTTTCTTT.

CDR3 in amino acids: CASSRAAPNTEAFF. CDR3 nucleotides: TGTGCCAGCAGCCGAGCGGCACCGAACACTGAAGCTTTCTTT. The genes are TRBV4-2 and TRBJ1-1; D is uncertain. The germline gives CDR1 LGHNA, CDR2 YNFKEQ. The V and J ends lost 4 bases and 1 base respectively, with 10 bases between them. The CDR3 has 14 amino acids.

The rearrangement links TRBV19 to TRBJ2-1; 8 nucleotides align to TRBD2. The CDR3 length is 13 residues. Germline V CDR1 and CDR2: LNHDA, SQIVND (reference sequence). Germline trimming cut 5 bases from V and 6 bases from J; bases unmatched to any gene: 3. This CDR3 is CASSGAGGNEQFF. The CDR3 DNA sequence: TGTGCCAGTAGTGGGGCGGGAGGCAATGAGCAGTTCTTC.